This is a list of T cell receptor beta chains from one sample in a study of response to subunit inactivated influenza vaccine. MiXCR, run by TCRdb on the RT-PCR reads, gives a single entry per CDR3 protein. The table includes 750,000 to 850,000 distinct CDR3 sequences, less than 20% detected once. Sample: PBMCs from blood, taken approximately 5 days after vaccination. Every receptor here comes from a man aged 45 to 65 who received an inactivated influenza vaccine. The CDR3 runs from the conserved cysteine through the conserved F or W. Fields, in order: D gene, J gene, clone size, V gene, CDR3 protein, CDR3 DNA. The D gene is left open where the match is weak. Part of the rows lack a size; the others show once, few, many or a class for expanded clones.

D: -
J: TRBJ2-2
size: -
V: TRBV20-1
CDR3: CSAREGSGGELFF
DNA: TGCAGTGCTAGAGAAGGGAGTGGCGGGGAGCTGTTTTTT

D: -
J: TRBJ1-2
size: once
V: TRBV27
CDR3: CASSLVGTVYGYTF
DNA: TGTGCCAGCAGTTTGGTCGGGACGGTCTATGGCTACACCTTC

D: TRBD1
J: TRBJ2-1
size: -
V: TRBV5-1
CDR3: CASSSRDRGSYNEQFF
DNA: TGCGCCAGCAGTTCCAGGGACAGGGGGTCCTACAATGAGCAGTTCTTC

D: TRBD2
J: TRBJ2-1
size: few
V: TRBV5-1
CDR3: CASSLPWTSGNNEQFF
DNA: TGCGCCAGCAGCTTGCCTTGGACTAGCGGGAACAATGAGCAGTTCTTC

D: -
J: TRBJ1-4
size: -
V: TRBV5-4
CDR3: CASSVDGRGEKLFF
DNA: TGTGCCAGCAGTGTCGATGGGCGCGGAGAAAAACTGTTTTTT

D: -
J: TRBJ1-4
size: -
V: TRBV28
CDR3: CASSQGSLNEKLFF
DNA: TGTGCCAGCAGTCAGGGAAGCCTAAATGAAAAACTGTTTTTT

D: -
J: TRBJ1-1
size: -
V: TRBV12-3/TRBV12-4
CDR3: CASSPRERTEAFF
DNA: TGTGCCAGCAGTCCGCGGGAGCGGACTGAAGCTTTCTTT

D: TRBD2
J: TRBJ2-5
size: -
V: TRBV9
CDR3: CASSVEGTSGSGQETQYF
DNA: TGTGCCAGCAGCGTAGAGGGGACTAGCGGGAGCGGACAAGAGACCCAGTACTTC

D: TRBD1
J: TRBJ2-7
size: few
V: TRBV20-1
CDR3: CSADGQGAPYEQYF
DNA: TGCAGTGCTGACGGACAGGGGGCCCCCTACGAGCAGTACTTC

D: -
J: TRBJ2-3
size: few
V: TRBV5-1
CDR3: CASHSHPSTDTQYF
DNA: TGCGCCAGTCACAGTCACCCTAGCACAGATACGCAGTATTTT